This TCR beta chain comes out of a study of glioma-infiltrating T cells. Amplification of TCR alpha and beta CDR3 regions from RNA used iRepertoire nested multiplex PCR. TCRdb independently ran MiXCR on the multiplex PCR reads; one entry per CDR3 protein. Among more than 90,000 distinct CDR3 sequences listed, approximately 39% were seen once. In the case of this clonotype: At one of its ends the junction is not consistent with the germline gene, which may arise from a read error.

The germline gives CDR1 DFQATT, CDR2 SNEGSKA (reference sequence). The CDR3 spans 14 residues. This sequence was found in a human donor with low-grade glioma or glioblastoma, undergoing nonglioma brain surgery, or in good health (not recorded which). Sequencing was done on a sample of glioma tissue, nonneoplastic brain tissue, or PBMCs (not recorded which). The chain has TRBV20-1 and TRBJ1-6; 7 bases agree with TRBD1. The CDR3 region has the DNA TGCAATGCTCGGAGACAGGGTGAAAGTTCACCCCTCCACTTT. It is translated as CNARRQGESSPLHF.